A selection of T cell receptor beta chains follows, all from one sample in a study of blood T cell repertoires in COVID-19. Assay used: immunoSEQ multiplex PCR; TCRdb lists only in-frame clones, some missing. Of 300,000 to 450,000 clones listed, 80% to 90% are singletons. Sequencing was carried out using peripheral blood. Source of these receptors: a woman aged 25 to 39 with COVID-19, enrolled during active disease. Each CDR3 is given with its conserved first and last residue. D genes are given only for firm matches. A row's size may be missing; if present it is once, few, many or a size class.

TRBV6-5	TRBJ1-2	once	.	TGTGCCAGCAGTTACTCACCCGAGTATGGCTACACCTTC	CASSYSPEYGYTF
TRBV4-3	TRBJ2-5	.	TRBD1	TGCGCCAGCAGCCGTGACAGGGGAGGTGAGACCCAGTACTTC	CASSRDRGGETQYF
TRBV7-2	TRBJ2-3	.	.	TGTGCCAGCAGCTTTTTGCAGAGCACAGATACGCAGTATTTT	CASSFLQSTDTQYF
TRBV28	TRBJ2-1	.	.	TGTGCCAGCAGTTTCTCAGGGTTCGGGTTGAATGAGCAGTTCTTC	CASSFSGFGLNEQFF
TRBV6-2/TRBV6-3	TRBJ2-7	.	.	TGTGCCAGCAGTTACTCTGGCTTCTACGAGCAGTACTTC	CASSYSGFYEQYF
TRBV12-3/TRBV12-4	TRBJ1-1	.	.	TGTGCCAGCAGCTCTAGGTTTGAAGCTTTCTTT	CASSSRFEAFF
TRBV5-4	TRBJ2-7	.	TRBD2	TGTGCCAGCAGTTTCGGACTAGCGGGTTCTTACGAGCAGTACTTC	CASSFGLAGSYEQYF
TRBV20-1	TRBJ2-1	.	.	TGCAGTGCCGCCATGGGAGTTGAGCAGTTCTTC	CSAAMGVEQFF
TRBV11-2	TRBJ1-4	.	TRBD1	TGTGCCAGTGGACAGGGCTTAAATGAAAAACTGTTTTTT	CASGQGLNEKLFF
TRBV6-5	TRBJ2-2	few	TRBD1	TGTGCCAGCAGTACGGACAGGGGGCAAACCGGGGAGCTGTTTTTT	CASSTDRGQTGELFF
TRBV7-9	TRBJ1-2	.	TRBD1	TGTGCCAGCAGCTCTACAGGGGGGGACTATGGCTACACCTTC	CASSSTGGDYGYTF
TRBV5-1	TRBJ2-7	.	TRBD2	TGCGCCAGCAGCTTGTACTCCAGCGGGAAAAATTCCGAGCAGTACTTC	CASSLYSSGKNSEQYF
TRBV9	TRBJ2-7	once	.	TGTGCCAGCAGCGTAGGAATGGGAGTCCCCTACGAGCAGTACTTC	CASSVGMGVPYEQYF
TRBV28	TRBJ2-2	.	TRBD2	TGTGCCAGCAGTTTATGGGCGGGAGCGGGAGGGACCGGGGAGCTGTTTTTT	CASSLWAGAGGTGELFF
TRBV15	TRBJ2-7	.	TRBD2	TGTGCCACCAGCAGAGGGCCTCCTCGACTAGCGTCGGACGAGCAGTACTTC	CATSRGPPRLASDEQYF